This T cell receptor (beta chain) was found in a study of cytotoxic CD8 clonotypes in ibrutinib-treated CLL. For the study at large: Once treatment had gone on for a median of around eleven months, range 6 to 36, response samples were drawn.

Sequencing was performed with immunoSEQ multiplex PCR; in TCRdb, only in-frame clones are kept and a portion is missing. The sample lists roughly 330,000 clones, under 70% occurring once. General study points: Whereas clonality rose at ibrutinib response, it declined toward baseline at progression. Different sampling times were used for sustained-remission and progressing patients. Contraction or stability on treatment characterized the public clonotypes, which were uncommon.

Germline loops: CDR1 SGDLS, CDR2 YYNGEE. V was cut by 1 base and J by 6 bases, with 8 bases left in between. The CDR3 covers 13 residues. Regarding this clone: The antigen remains undetermined.

The TCR originated in a human donor with chronic lymphocytic leukemia. The specimen comprised PBMCs, sampled after 36 months of ibrutinib treatment. The rearrangement links TRBV9 to TRBJ2-1, with D maybe TRBD2 (5 bases). In nucleotides, the CDR3 is TGTGCCAGCAGCGTATTAGCGTTCAATGAGCAGTTCTTC. It codes for CASSVLAFNEQFF. Combining the CDR3 with reference TRBV9 and TRBJ2-1 gives the whole variable domain DSGVTQTPKHLITATGQRVTLRCSPRSGDLSVYWYQQSLDQGLQFLIQYYNGEERAKGNILERFSAQQFPDLHSELNLSSLELGDSALYFCASSVLAFNEQFFGPGTRLTVL.